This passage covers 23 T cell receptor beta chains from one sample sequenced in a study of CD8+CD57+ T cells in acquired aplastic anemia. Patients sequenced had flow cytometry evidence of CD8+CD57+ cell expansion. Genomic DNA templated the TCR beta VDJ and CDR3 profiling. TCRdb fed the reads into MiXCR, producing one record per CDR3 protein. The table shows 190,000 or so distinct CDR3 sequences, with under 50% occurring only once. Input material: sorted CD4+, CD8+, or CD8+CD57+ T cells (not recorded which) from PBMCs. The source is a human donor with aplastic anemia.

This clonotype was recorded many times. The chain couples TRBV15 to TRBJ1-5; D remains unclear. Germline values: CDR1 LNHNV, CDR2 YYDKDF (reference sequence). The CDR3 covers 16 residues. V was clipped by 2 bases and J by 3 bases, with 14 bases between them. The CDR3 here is CATSRSPAGPNQPQHF. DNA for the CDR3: TGTGCCACCAGCAGATCTCCCGCAGGTCCCAATCAGCCCCAGCATTTT.

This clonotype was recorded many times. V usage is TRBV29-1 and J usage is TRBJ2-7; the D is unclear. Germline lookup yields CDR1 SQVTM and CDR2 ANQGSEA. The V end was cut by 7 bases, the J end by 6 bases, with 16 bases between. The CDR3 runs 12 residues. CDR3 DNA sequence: TGCAGCGCTCGGGTCCCCGCAAGCGAGCAGTACTTC. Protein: CSARVPASEQYF.

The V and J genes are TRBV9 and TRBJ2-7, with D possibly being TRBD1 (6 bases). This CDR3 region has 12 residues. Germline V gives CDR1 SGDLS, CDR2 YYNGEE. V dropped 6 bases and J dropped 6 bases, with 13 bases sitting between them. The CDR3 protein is CASTGDHSEQYF. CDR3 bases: TGTGCCAGCACAGGGGACCATTCCGAGCAGTACTTC.

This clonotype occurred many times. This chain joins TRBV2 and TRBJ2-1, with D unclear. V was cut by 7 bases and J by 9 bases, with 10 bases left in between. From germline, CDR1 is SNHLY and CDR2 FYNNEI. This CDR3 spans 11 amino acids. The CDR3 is CASTLEAEQFF. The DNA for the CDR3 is TGTGCCAGCACCTTAGAGGCTGAGCAGTTCTTC.

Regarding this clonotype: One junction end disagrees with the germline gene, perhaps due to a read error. The CDR3 reads CASSLASGPETQYF. CDR3 in DNA: TGTGCTAGCAGCTTAGCGTCAGGGCCGGAGACCCAGTACTTC. The V gene is TRBV7-7, the J gene TRBJ2-5; the D gene could be TRBD1 or TRBD2 (5 bases each). CDR1 and CDR2 (germline): SSHAT, FNYEAQ (reference sequence). The CDR3 length is 14 residues.

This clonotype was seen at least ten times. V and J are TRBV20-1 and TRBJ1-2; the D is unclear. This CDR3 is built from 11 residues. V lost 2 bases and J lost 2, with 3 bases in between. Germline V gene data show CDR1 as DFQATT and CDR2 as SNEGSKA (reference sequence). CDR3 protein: CSARPNYGYTF. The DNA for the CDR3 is TGCAGTGCTAGACCGAACTATGGCTACACCTTC.

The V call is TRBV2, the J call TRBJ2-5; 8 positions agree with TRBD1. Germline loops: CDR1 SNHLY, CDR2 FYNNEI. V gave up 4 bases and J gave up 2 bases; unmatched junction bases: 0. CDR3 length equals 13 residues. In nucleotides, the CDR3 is TGTGCCAGCAGTGGACAGGGGCAAGAGACCCAGTACTTC. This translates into CASSGQGQETQYF.

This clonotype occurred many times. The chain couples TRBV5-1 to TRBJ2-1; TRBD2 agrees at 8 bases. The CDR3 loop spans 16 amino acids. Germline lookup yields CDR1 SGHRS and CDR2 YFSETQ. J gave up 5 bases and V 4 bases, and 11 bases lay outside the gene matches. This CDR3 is CASSPKTGLENNEQFF. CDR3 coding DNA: TGCGCCAGCAGCCCCAAAACGGGACTAGAAAACAATGAGCAGTTCTTC.

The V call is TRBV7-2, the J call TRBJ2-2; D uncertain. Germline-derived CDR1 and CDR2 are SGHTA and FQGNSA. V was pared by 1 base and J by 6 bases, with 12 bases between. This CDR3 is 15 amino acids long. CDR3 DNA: TGTGCCAGCAGCTTAGAGGCTAGTGGGTCCGGGGAGCTGTTTTTT. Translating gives CASSLEASGSGELFF.

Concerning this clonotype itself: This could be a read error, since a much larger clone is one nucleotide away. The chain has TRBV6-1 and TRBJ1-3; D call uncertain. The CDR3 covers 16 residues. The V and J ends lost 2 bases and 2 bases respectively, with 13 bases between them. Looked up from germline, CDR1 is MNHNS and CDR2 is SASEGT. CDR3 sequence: CASSESLTATGNTIYF. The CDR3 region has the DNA TGTGCCAGCAGTGAATCCCTAACAGCGACTGGAAACACCATATATTTT.

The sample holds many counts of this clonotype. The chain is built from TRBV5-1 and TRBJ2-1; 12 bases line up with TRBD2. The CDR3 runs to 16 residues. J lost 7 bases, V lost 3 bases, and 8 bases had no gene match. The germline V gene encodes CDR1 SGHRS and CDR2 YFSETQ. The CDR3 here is CASSWTGTSGSNEQFF. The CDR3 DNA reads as TGCGCCAGCAGCTGGACCGGGACTAGCGGGTCGAATGAGCAGTTCTTC.

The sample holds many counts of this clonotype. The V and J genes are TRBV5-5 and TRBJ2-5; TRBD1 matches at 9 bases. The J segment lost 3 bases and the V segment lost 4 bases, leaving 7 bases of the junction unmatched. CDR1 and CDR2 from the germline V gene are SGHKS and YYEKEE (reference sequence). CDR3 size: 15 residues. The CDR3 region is CASSRGTGSKETQYF. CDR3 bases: TGTGCCAGCAGCCGGGGGACAGGGTCAAAAGAGACCCAGTACTTC.

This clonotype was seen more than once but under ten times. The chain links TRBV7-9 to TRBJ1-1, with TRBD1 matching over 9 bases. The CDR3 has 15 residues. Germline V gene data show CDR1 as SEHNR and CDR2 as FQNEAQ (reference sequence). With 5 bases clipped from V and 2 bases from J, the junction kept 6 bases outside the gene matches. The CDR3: CASSRMTGGNTEAFF. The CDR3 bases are TGTGCCAGCAGCCGTATGACAGGGGGTAACACTGAAGCTTTCTTT.

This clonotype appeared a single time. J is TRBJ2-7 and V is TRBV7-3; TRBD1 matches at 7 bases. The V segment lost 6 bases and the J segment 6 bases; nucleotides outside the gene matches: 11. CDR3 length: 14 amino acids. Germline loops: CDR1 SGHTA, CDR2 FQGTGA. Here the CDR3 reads CASSQLDRASEQYF. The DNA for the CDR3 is TGTGCCAGCAGTCAGCTCGACAGGGCCTCCGAGCAGTACTTC.

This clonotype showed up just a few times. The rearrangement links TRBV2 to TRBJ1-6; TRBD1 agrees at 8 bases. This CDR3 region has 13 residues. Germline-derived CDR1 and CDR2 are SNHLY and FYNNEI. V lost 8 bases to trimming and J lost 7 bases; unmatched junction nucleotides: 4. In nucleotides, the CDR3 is TGTGCCAGCCGGACAGGGCGAAATTCACCCCTCCACTTT. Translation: CASRTGRNSPLHF.

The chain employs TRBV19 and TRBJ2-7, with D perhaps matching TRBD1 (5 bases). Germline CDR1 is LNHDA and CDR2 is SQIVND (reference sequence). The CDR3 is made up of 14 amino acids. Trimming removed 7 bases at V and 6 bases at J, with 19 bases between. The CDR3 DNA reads TGTGCCAGTAATAGGGGCCAGGACCTACGCGAGCAGTACTTC. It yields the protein CASNRGQDLREQYF.

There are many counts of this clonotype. The CDR3 sequence is CASSELAWGSNQPQHF. The CDR3 DNA reads as TGCGCCAGCAGTGAACTGGCCTGGGGGAGCAATCAGCCCCAGCATTTT. The chain has TRBV10-1 and TRBJ1-5; D is perhaps TRBD1 (5 bases). The CDR3 has 16 residues. Germline V gene sequence: CDR1 WNHNN, CDR2 SYGVQD (reference sequence). The germline V and J ends were trimmed by 3 bases and 1 base, with 13 bases remaining between them.

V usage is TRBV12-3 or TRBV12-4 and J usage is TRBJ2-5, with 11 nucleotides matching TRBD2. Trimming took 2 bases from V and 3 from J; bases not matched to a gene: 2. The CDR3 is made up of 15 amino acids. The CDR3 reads CASSLMTSGKETQYF. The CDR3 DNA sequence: TGTGCCAGCAGTTTAATGACTAGCGGGAAAGAGACCCAGTACTTC.

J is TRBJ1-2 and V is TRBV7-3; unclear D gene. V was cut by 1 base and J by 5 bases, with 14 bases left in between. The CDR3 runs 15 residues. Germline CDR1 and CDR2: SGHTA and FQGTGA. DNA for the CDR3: TGTGCCAGCAGCTTAAGCGACTACGGAAAATATGGCTACACCTTC. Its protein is CASSLSDYGKYGYTF. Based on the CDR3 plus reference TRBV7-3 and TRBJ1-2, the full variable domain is GAGVSQTPSNKVTEKGKYVELRCDPISGHTALYWYRQSLGQGPEFLIYFQGTGAADDSGLPNDRFFAVRPEGSVSTLKIQRTERGDSAVYLCASSLSDYGKYGYTFGSGTRLTVV.

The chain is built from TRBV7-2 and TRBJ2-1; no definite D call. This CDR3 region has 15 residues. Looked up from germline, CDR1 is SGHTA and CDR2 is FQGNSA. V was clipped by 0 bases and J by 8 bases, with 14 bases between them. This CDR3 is CASSLAGRLVDEQFF. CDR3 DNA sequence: TGTGCCAGCAGCTTAGCGGGTCGGCTGGTCGATGAGCAGTTCTTC.

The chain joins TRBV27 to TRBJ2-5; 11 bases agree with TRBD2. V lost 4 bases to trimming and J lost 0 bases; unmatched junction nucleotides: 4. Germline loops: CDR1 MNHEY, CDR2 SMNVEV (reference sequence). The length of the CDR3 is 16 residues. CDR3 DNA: TGTGCCAGCAGTTGGGGGACTAGCGGATACCAAGAGACCCAGTACTTC. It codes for CASSWGTSGYQETQYF.

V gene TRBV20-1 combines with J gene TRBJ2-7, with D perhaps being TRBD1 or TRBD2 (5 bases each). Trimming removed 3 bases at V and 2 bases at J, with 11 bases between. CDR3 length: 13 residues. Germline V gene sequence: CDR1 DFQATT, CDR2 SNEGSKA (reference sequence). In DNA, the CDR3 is TGCAGTGCTAGTAAACGGGGACCCTACGAGCAGTACTTC. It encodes CSASKRGPYEQYF.

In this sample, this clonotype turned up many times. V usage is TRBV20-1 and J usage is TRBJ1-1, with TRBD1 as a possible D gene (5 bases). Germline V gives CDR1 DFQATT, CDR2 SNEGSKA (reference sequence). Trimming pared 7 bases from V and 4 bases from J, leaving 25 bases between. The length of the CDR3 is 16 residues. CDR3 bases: TGCAGTGTTAAACGGGGAAGACAGTTTCGGCCCACTGAAGCTTTCTTT. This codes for CSVKRGRQFRPTEAFF.